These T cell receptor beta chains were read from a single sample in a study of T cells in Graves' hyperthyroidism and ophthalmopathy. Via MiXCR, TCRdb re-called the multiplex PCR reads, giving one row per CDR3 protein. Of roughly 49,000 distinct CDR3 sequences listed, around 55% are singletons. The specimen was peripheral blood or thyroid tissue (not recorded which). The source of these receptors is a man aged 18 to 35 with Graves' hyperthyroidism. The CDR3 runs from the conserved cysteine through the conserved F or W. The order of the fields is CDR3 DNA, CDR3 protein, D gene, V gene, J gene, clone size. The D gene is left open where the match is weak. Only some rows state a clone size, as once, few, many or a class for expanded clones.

CDR3nt: TGTGCCAGCAGGGCGGGGGCCGGGATGGCAGATACGCAGTATTTT
CDR3aa: CASRAGAGMADTQYF
d_gene: .
v_gene: TRBV7-2
j_gene: TRBJ2-3
abundance: .

CDR3nt: TGTGCCGTCAACTCGGGAGGTCGGCACACTGAAGCTTTCTTT
CDR3aa: CAVNSGGRHTEAFF
d_gene: .
v_gene: TRBV10-3
j_gene: TRBJ1-1
abundance: .

CDR3nt: TGTGCCAGTACCATCGGGACAGGTGGCTACACCTTC
CDR3aa: CASTIGTGGYTF
d_gene: TRBD1
v_gene: TRBV19
j_gene: TRBJ1-2
abundance: .

CDR3nt: TGCAGTGCTAGTATACAGGTTGAAGCTTTCTTT
CDR3aa: CSASIQVEAFF
d_gene: .
v_gene: TRBV20-1
j_gene: TRBJ1-1
abundance: many

CDR3nt: TGTGCCAGCAGCCCAGCCCCGTGGTACGAGCAGTACTTC
CDR3aa: CASSPAPWYEQYF
d_gene: .
v_gene: TRBV9
j_gene: TRBJ2-7
abundance: large

CDR3nt: TGTGCCAGCAGTGATTCGGTTTATGGCTACACCTTC
CDR3aa: CASSDSVYGYTF
d_gene: .
v_gene: TRBV2
j_gene: TRBJ1-2
abundance: .

CDR3nt: TGTGCCAGCAGTTCCCAGCGGGTACACCCCTACGAGCAGTACTTC
CDR3aa: CASSSQRVHPYEQYF
d_gene: .
v_gene: TRBV28
j_gene: TRBJ2-7
abundance: many

CDR3nt: TGTGCCAGCAGTGAATGGGGAGGGGCTCTGAACACTGAAGCTTTCTTT
CDR3aa: CASSEWGGALNTEAFF
d_gene: .
v_gene: TRBV25-1
j_gene: TRBJ1-1
abundance: medium-sized

CDR3nt: TGTGCCAGCAGCCAATCAGGGGGTATAGTGACCTACGAGCAGTACTTC
CDR3aa: CASSQSGGIVTYEQYF
d_gene: TRBD1
v_gene: TRBV7-8
j_gene: TRBJ2-7
abundance: many

CDR3nt: TGCAGCGTCCGGCAGGGGGGGAATCAGCCCCAGCATTTT
CDR3aa: CSVRQGGNQPQHF
d_gene: TRBD1
v_gene: TRBV29-1
j_gene: TRBJ1-5
abundance: .

CDR3nt: TGCAGCGTAGGGTTCGGGAACACTGAAGCTTTCTTT
CDR3aa: CSVGFGNTEAFF
d_gene: .
v_gene: TRBV29-1
j_gene: TRBJ1-1
abundance: .

CDR3nt: TGTGCCAGTAGTGATGGACGCGGGAGGGCGTACGAGCAGTACTTC
CDR3aa: CASSDGRGRAYEQYF
d_gene: TRBD2
v_gene: TRBV19
j_gene: TRBJ2-7
abundance: .

CDR3nt: TGTGCCAGCAGCTTAGATCTTACAGGAGGCGAGACCCAGTACTTC
CDR3aa: CASSLDLTGGETQYF
d_gene: .
v_gene: TRBV11-2
j_gene: TRBJ2-5
abundance: many

CDR3nt: TGTGCCAGCAGTTACCCCGGAGGACTAGCGGGAGTTTACGAGCAGTACTTC
CDR3aa: CASSYPGGLAGVYEQYF
d_gene: TRBD2
v_gene: TRBV2
j_gene: TRBJ2-7
abundance: .

CDR3nt: TGCAGCGTTGTAGGAGGGGCAAGAAAGGGGGAGACCCAGTACTTC
CDR3aa: CSVVGGARKGETQYF
d_gene: .
v_gene: TRBV29-1
j_gene: TRBJ2-5
abundance: .

CDR3nt: TGTGCCAGCAGCCCCCAGATAGCGGGGGTGGAGACCCAGTACTTC
CDR3aa: CASSPQIAGVETQYF
d_gene: TRBD2
v_gene: TRBV9
j_gene: TRBJ2-5
abundance: many

CDR3nt: TGCAGCGTGAGGCCCGGGACTAGCGGGGGCTACTACGAGCAGTACTTC
CDR3aa: CSVRPGTSGGYYEQYF
d_gene: TRBD2
v_gene: TRBV29-1
j_gene: TRBJ2-7
abundance: many

CDR3nt: TGTGCCAGCAGTTTATGGGGGGGCGGGGCAGGATTAATGAACACTGAAGCTTTCTTT
CDR3aa: CASSLWGGGAGLMNTEAFF
d_gene: .
v_gene: TRBV2
j_gene: TRBJ1-1
abundance: .

CDR3nt: TGTGCCATCAGTGAGCCCGGACTAGCGGGAGGACCTTACGAGCAGTACTTC
CDR3aa: CAISEPGLAGGPYEQYF
d_gene: TRBD2
v_gene: TRBV10-3
j_gene: TRBJ2-7
abundance: few

CDR3nt: TGTGCCAGCAGTGTAAGGGGAACAGGGCATTTTTTT
CDR3aa: CASSVRGTGHFF
d_gene: .
v_gene: TRBV2
j_gene: TRBJ2-3
abundance: .

CDR3nt: TGTGCCAGCAGCCCCGTCGGGACAGGGTGGTACGAGCAGTACTTC
CDR3aa: CASSPVGTGWYEQYF
d_gene: TRBD1
v_gene: TRBV6-2/TRBV6-3
j_gene: TRBJ2-7
abundance: many

CDR3nt: TGTGCCAGCAGTTTGCAGATGAACACTGAAGCTTTCTTT
CDR3aa: CASSLQMNTEAFF
d_gene: .
v_gene: TRBV28
j_gene: TRBJ1-1
abundance: few

CDR3nt: TGCAGCGTTGGTCGGGCAGGGGGTACTAATGAAAAACTGTTTTTT
CDR3aa: CSVGRAGGTNEKLFF
d_gene: TRBD1
v_gene: TRBV29-1
j_gene: TRBJ1-4
abundance: .

CDR3nt: TGCGCCATCCAAGGGGGGAGCTATGGCTACACCTTC
CDR3aa: CAIQGGSYGYTF
d_gene: .
v_gene: TRBV10-3
j_gene: TRBJ1-2
abundance: .

CDR3nt: TGCAGCGTTGAAGGGGCCAGGGCGGAGGAGACCCAGTACTTC
CDR3aa: CSVEGARAEETQYF
d_gene: .
v_gene: TRBV29-1
j_gene: TRBJ2-5
abundance: .

CDR3nt: TGTGCCAGCAGTTTAAGCGCAAGGATGGATACTGAAGCTTTCTTT
CDR3aa: CASSLSARMDTEAFF
d_gene: .
v_gene: TRBV25-1
j_gene: TRBJ1-1
abundance: .

CDR3nt: TGTGCCAGCAGACCGACAGGTGCTAACACTGAAGCTTTCTTT
CDR3aa: CASRPTGANTEAFF
d_gene: .
v_gene: TRBV7-9
j_gene: TRBJ1-1
abundance: .

CDR3nt: TGTGCCAGCAGCCAAAATCGGGGCTTTTCCCCCTGTGGCTACACCTTC
CDR3aa: CASSQNRGFSPCGYTF
d_gene: .
v_gene: TRBV3-1
j_gene: TRBJ1-2
abundance: .

CDR3nt: TGTGCCAGCAGCCCAGAAGGGGTCGGTGACCAAGAGACCCAGTACTTC
CDR3aa: CASSPEGVGDQETQYF
d_gene: .
v_gene: TRBV7-2
j_gene: TRBJ2-5
abundance: .

CDR3nt: TGTGCCAGCAGTGAAAGTTTTACAGGGTTCTCACCCCTCCACTTT
CDR3aa: CASSESFTGFSPLHF
d_gene: .
v_gene: TRBV2
j_gene: TRBJ1-6
abundance: .

CDR3nt: TGTGCCAGCAGTTTAGTTGTTGGCTCTGGAAACACCATATATTTT
CDR3aa: CASSLVVGSGNTIYF
d_gene: .
v_gene: TRBV12-3/TRBV12-4
j_gene: TRBJ1-3
abundance: .

CDR3nt: TGTGCCAGCAGTCTGACAGGGTTCAGTGGCTACACCTTC
CDR3aa: CASSLTGFSGYTF
d_gene: TRBD1
v_gene: TRBV12-3/TRBV12-4
j_gene: TRBJ1-2
abundance: .

CDR3nt: TGCAGTGCTAGACTAGCGGGAGTTGAGACCCAGTACTTC
CDR3aa: CSARLAGVETQYF
d_gene: TRBD2
v_gene: TRBV20-1
j_gene: TRBJ2-5
abundance: .

CDR3nt: TGTGCCAGCAGCTTAGGTCTAGCGGGAGTTTCCGAGCAGTACTTC
CDR3aa: CASSLGLAGVSEQYF
d_gene: TRBD2
v_gene: TRBV7-2
j_gene: TRBJ2-7
abundance: .

CDR3nt: TGTGCCAGCAACAACTGGGAGTTAAATTCACCCCTCCACTTT
CDR3aa: CASNNWELNSPLHF
d_gene: .
v_gene: TRBV2
j_gene: TRBJ1-6
abundance: .

CDR3nt: TGTGCCAGCAGCTTAAAGTTAGCGGGAGCGCTCTACGAGCAGTACTTC
CDR3aa: CASSLKLAGALYEQYF
d_gene: TRBD2
v_gene: TRBV7-9
j_gene: TRBJ2-7
abundance: many

CDR3nt: TGTGCCACCAGCAGAGCAAAGTCGGGTACTGAAGCTTTCTTT
CDR3aa: CATSRAKSGTEAFF
d_gene: .
v_gene: TRBV15
j_gene: TRBJ1-1
abundance: hyperexpanded

CDR3nt: TGTGCCAGCAGCTTCCGGGACAGGTGGCCTGGAAACACCATATATTTT
CDR3aa: CASSFRDRWPGNTIYF
d_gene: TRBD1
v_gene: TRBV7-2
j_gene: TRBJ1-3
abundance: .

CDR3nt: TGTGCCACCAGCAGAGTTAGGCGTTCTGGCGAGCAGTACTTC
CDR3aa: CATSRVRRSGEQYF
d_gene: .
v_gene: TRBV15
j_gene: TRBJ2-7
abundance: .

CDR3nt: TGTGCCAGCAAGGGACAGGGTGCCCGGGGCACTGAAGCTTTCTTT
CDR3aa: CASKGQGARGTEAFF
d_gene: TRBD1
v_gene: TRBV6-1
j_gene: TRBJ1-1
abundance: .

CDR3nt: TGTGCCAGCAGCATGACTAGCGGACACTCCTACGAGCAGTACTTC
CDR3aa: CASSMTSGHSYEQYF
d_gene: TRBD2
v_gene: TRBV7-2
j_gene: TRBJ2-7
abundance: few

CDR3nt: TGTGCCAGCAGCCGATTGGCTGGGGCTGGAAACACCATATATTTT
CDR3aa: CASSRLAGAGNTIYF
d_gene: .
v_gene: TRBV14
j_gene: TRBJ1-3
abundance: many

CDR3nt: TGTGCCACCAGCAGAGATTTAGCAGGGGCTGGCTATGGCTACACCTTC
CDR3aa: CATSRDLAGAGYGYTF
d_gene: .
v_gene: TRBV15
j_gene: TRBJ1-2
abundance: many

CDR3nt: TGTGCCAGCAGCGTAGGGCAGAGCAATCAGCCCCAGCATTTT
CDR3aa: CASSVGQSNQPQHF
d_gene: .
v_gene: TRBV9
j_gene: TRBJ1-5
abundance: once

CDR3nt: TGTGCCAGCAGCCCCCAGGTAGACACTGAAGCTTTCTTT
CDR3aa: CASSPQVDTEAFF
d_gene: .
v_gene: TRBV7-9
j_gene: TRBJ1-1
abundance: .

CDR3nt: TGTGCCAGCAGTGACCCCCCCTACGAGCAGTACTTC
CDR3aa: CASSDPPYEQYF
d_gene: .
v_gene: TRBV27
j_gene: TRBJ2-7
abundance: many

CDR3nt: TGTGCCAGTAACGTAGTTAAGACGAGGTCCTACGAGCAGTACTTC
CDR3aa: CASNVVKTRSYEQYF
d_gene: .
v_gene: TRBV28
j_gene: TRBJ2-7
abundance: many

CDR3nt: TGCGCCAGCAGCCAGGGGACAGGGGGACGGACCTACGAGCAGTACTTC
CDR3aa: CASSQGTGGRTYEQYF
d_gene: TRBD1
v_gene: TRBV4-3
j_gene: TRBJ2-7
abundance: many

CDR3nt: TGTGCCAGCAGCCCCACTCTCGCAGAGACCCAGTACTTC
CDR3aa: CASSPTLAETQYF
d_gene: .
v_gene: TRBV7-9
j_gene: TRBJ2-5
abundance: .

CDR3nt: TGCAGCGTTGGGCAGGATTACACCTTC
CDR3aa: CSVGQDYTF
d_gene: .
v_gene: TRBV29-1
j_gene: TRBJ1-2
abundance: .

CDR3nt: TGCAGTGCTGTCGCGGGAGCCTACGAGCAGTACTTC
CDR3aa: CSAVAGAYEQYF
d_gene: TRBD2
v_gene: TRBV20-1
j_gene: TRBJ2-7
abundance: once